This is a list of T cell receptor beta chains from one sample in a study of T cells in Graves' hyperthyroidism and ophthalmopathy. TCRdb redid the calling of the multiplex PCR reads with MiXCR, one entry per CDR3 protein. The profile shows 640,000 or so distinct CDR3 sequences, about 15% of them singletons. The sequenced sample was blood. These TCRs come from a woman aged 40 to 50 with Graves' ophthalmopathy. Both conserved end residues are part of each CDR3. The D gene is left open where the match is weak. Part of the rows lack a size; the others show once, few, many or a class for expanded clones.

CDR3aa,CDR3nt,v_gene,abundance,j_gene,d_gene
CASRPGGNQPQHF,TGTGCCAGCAGACCAGGGGGCAATCAGCCCCAGCATTTT,TRBV12-3/TRBV12-4,many,TRBJ1-5,-
CSVAGDGFEQYF,TGCAGCGTTGCCGGTGATGGTTTCGAGCAGTACTTC,TRBV29-1,few,TRBJ2-7,-
CASCRDLTYEQYF,TGTGCCAGTTGCCGGGACTTAACCTACGAGCAGTACTTC,TRBV28,many,TRBJ2-7,-
CSGLRRGNTEAFF,TGCAGCGGGCTCCGACGGGGAAACACTGAAGCTTTCTTT,TRBV29-1,many,TRBJ1-1,-
CASSIGGKSYEQYF,TGTGCCAGTAGTATAGGGGGGAAATCCTACGAGCAGTACTTC,TRBV19,many,TRBJ2-7,-
CASCQGNTDTQYF,TGTGCCAGCTGCCAGGGGAATACAGATACGCAGTATTTT,TRBV28,-,TRBJ2-3,-
CASSSSLLEQYF,TGTGCCAGCAGCTCCTCCCTGCTCGAGCAGTACTTC,TRBV7-2,many,TRBJ2-7,-
CSARGDPSGSFHEQYF,TGCAGTGCTAGAGGGGATCCTAGCGGGAGCTTCCACGAGCAGTACTTC,TRBV20-1,few,TRBJ2-7,TRBD2
CASSILPGTEAFF,TGTGCCAGTAGTATACTTCCCGGGACTGAAGCTTTCTTT,TRBV19,many,TRBJ1-1,-
CSARGAYSGANVLTF,TGCAGTGCTAGGGGAGCGTACTCTGGGGCCAACGTCCTGACTTTC,TRBV20-1,many,TRBJ2-6,-
CASSAQRGRGETQYF,TGTGCCAGCAGCGCTCAGAGGGGACGGGGAGAGACCCAGTACTTC,TRBV7-6,few,TRBJ2-5,-
CASSLAQAGGPYEQYF,TGTGCCAGCAGCTTAGCCCAAGCGGGAGGGCCCTACGAGCAGTACTTC,TRBV7-2,many,TRBJ2-7,TRBD2
CASSGPGQGRFRHQPQHF,TGTGCCAGCAGTGGTCCGGGACAGGGGCGGTTTAGACATCAGCCCCAGCATTTT,TRBV6-1,few,TRBJ1-5,TRBD1
CSASFGETQYF,TGCAGTGCCTCCTTCGGAGAGACCCAGTACTTC,TRBV20-1,many,TRBJ2-5,-
CASTWGGSGTEAFF,TGTGCCAGCACCTGGGGGGGATCGGGCACTGAAGCTTTCTTT,TRBV5-8,-,TRBJ1-1,-
CASIPSLNTEAFF,TGTGCCAGCATCCCCTCATTGAACACTGAAGCTTTCTTT,TRBV28,many,TRBJ1-1,-
CASSRWTGRKDSPLHF,TGTGCCAGCAGTCGGTGGACGGGAAGAAAAGATTCACCCCTCCACTTT,TRBV28,-,TRBJ1-6,-
CSVEKSYEQYF,TGCAGCGTTGAAAAATCCTACGAGCAGTACTTC,TRBV29-1,many,TRBJ2-7,-
CASSFEQGGFPGELFF,TGTGCCAGCAGCTTCGAACAGGGCGGGTTCCCCGGGGAGCTGTTTTTT,TRBV5-6,few,TRBJ2-2,-
CSATRSPSAYEQYF,TGCAGTGCTACCAGAAGCCCATCTGCCTACGAGCAGTACTTC,TRBV20-1,many,TRBJ2-7,-
CASSQDGAGRYEQYF,TGCGCCAGCAGCCAAGACGGGGCAGGGAGGTACGAGCAGTACTTC,TRBV4-1,-,TRBJ2-7,-
CSARDHQGSGANVLTF,TGCAGTGCTAGAGATCATCAGGGATCTGGGGCCAACGTCCTGACTTTC,TRBV20-1,few,TRBJ2-6,-
CSARAQRQGHYGYTF,TGCAGTGCTAGAGCACAAAGGCAGGGACATTATGGCTACACCTTC,TRBV20-1,many,TRBJ1-2,-
CASSDREGFGEQYF,TGTGCCAGCAGTGACAGGGAGGGGTTCGGCGAGCAGTACTTC,TRBV25-1,many,TRBJ2-7,TRBD2